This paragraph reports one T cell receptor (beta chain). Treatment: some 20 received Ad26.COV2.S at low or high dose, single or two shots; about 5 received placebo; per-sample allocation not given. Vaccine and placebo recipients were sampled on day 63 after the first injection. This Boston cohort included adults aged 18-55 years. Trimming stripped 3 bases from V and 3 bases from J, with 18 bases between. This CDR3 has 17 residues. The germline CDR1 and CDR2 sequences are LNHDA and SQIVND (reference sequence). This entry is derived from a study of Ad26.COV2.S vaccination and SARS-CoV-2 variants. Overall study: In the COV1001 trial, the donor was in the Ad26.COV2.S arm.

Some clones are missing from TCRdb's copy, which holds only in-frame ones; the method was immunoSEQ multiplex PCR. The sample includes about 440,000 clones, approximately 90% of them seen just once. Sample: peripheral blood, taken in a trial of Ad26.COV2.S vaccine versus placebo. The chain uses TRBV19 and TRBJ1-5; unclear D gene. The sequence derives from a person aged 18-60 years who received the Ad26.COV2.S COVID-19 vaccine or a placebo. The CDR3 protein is CASSIGPGSLHNQPQHF. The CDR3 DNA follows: TGTGCCAGTAGTATTGGCCCGGGGAGCTTGCACAATCAGCCCCAGCATTTT.